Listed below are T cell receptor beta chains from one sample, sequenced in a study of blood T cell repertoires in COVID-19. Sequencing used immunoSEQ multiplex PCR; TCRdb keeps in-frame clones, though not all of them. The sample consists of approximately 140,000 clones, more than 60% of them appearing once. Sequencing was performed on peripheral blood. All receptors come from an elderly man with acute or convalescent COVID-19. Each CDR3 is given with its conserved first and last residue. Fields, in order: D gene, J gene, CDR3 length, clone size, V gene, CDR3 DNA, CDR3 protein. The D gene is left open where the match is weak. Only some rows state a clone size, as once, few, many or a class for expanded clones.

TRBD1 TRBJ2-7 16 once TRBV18 TGTGCCAGCTCACCTACCGGGACAGGGGGGTCCTACGAGCAGTACTTC CASSPTGTGGSYEQYF
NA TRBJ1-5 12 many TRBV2 TGTGCCACAGGAGGAGTGGGCCAGCCCCAGCATTTT CATGGVGQPQHF
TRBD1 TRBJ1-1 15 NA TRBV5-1 TGCGCCAGCAGCCTTACGACAGGGGGGCACACTGAAGCTTTCTTT CASSLTTGGHTEAFF
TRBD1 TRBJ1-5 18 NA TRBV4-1 TGCGCCAGCAGCCAAGATTTTTATGGGACAGTCAGCAATCAGCCCCAGCATTTT CASSQDFYGTVSNQPQHF
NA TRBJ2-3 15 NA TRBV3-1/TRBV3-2 TGTGCCAGCAGCCCCGACCCTACAGGATGGGATACGCAGTATTTT CASSPDPTGWDTQYF
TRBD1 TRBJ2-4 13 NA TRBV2 TGTGCCAACATGGGACAGGGGAAAAACATTCAGTACTTC CANMGQGKNIQYF
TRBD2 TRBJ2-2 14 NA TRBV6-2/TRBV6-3 TGTGCCAGCAGCTTACAGAGCGGGGCCGGGGAGCTGTTTTTT CASSLQSGAGELFF
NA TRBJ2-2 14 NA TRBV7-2 TGTGCCAGCAGCCCGAACCCGGGGGCCGGGGAGCTGTTTTTT CASSPNPGAGELFF
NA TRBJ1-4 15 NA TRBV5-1 TGCGCCAGCAGCTTGGTAGGGGATCCTAATGAAAAACTGTTTTTT CASSLVGDPNEKLFF
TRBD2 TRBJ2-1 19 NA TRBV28 TGTGCCAGCAGTTCCTCCCCGAGCCGGTCTAGCGGTCCCTACAATGAGCAGTTCTTC CASSSSPSRSSGPYNEQFF
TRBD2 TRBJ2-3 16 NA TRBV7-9 TGTGCCAGCAGCCCTCTAGCGGGGGGGAGCACAGATACGCAGTATTTT CASSPLAGGSTDTQYF